A selection of T cell receptor beta chains follows, all from one sample in a study of T cells after yellow fever vaccination. A single record per CDR3 protein comes from TCRdb applying MiXCR to the 5' RACE reads. The top ten clones hold 15% of a sample with fewer than 400,000 distinct CDR3 sequences, about 6.2% of them seen once. The sample in question was PBMCs, obtained 5 days after the yellow fever booster vaccination. These receptors were obtained from a man aged 30 to 39 who received the YFV17D yellow fever vaccine. Both conserved end residues are part of each CDR3. The D gene is left open where the match is weak. Size values are once, few and many counts, or a class for expanded clones, and some rows have none.

D gene: TRBD1
J gene: TRBJ2-5
clone size: many
V gene: TRBV4-2
CDR3 length: 15
CDR3 protein: CASSAGQAIQETQYF
CDR3 DNA: TGTGCCAGCAGCGCGGGACAGGCGATCCAAGAGACCCAGTACTTC

D gene: NA
J gene: TRBJ2-2
clone size: many
V gene: TRBV6-4
CDR3 length: 13
CDR3 protein: CASSEENTGELFF
CDR3 DNA: TGTGCCAGCAGTGAAGAAAACACCGGGGAGCTGTTTTTT

D gene: NA
J gene: TRBJ2-1
clone size: few
V gene: TRBV24-1
CDR3 length: 13
CDR3 protein: CATRETGKNEQFF
CDR3 DNA: TGTGCCACCAGAGAAACAGGGAAAAATGAGCAGTTCTTC

D gene: TRBD2
J gene: TRBJ2-3
clone size: few
V gene: TRBV19
CDR3 length: 17
CDR3 protein: CASSTPLERGNTDTQYF
CDR3 DNA: TGTGCCAGTAGTACCCCCCTAGAGCGGGGTAACACAGATACGCAGTATTTT

D gene: NA
J gene: TRBJ1-2
clone size: many
V gene: TRBV20-1
CDR3 length: 12
CDR3 protein: CSSREGTHGYTF
CDR3 DNA: TGCAGTTCACGTGAAGGAACTCATGGCTACACCTTC

D gene: TRBD2
J gene: TRBJ2-2
clone size: many
V gene: TRBV18
CDR3 length: 17
CDR3 protein: CASSPPRAGPNTGELFF
CDR3 DNA: TGTGCCAGCTCACCTCCCAGAGCGGGACCGAACACCGGGGAGCTGTTTTTT

D gene: NA
J gene: TRBJ2-3
clone size: NA
V gene: TRBV7-9
CDR3 length: 16
CDR3 protein: CASSLADTKITDTQYF
CDR3 DNA: TGTGCCAGCAGCTTAGCGGACACTAAAATCACAGATACGCAGTATTTT

D gene: TRBD1
J gene: TRBJ2-7
clone size: many
V gene: TRBV27
CDR3 length: 16
CDR3 protein: CASSLSWGQGVYEQYF
CDR3 DNA: TGTGCCAGCAGTTTATCGTGGGGACAGGGGGTCTACGAGCAGTACTTC

D gene: NA
J gene: TRBJ2-5
clone size: few
V gene: TRBV4-3
CDR3 length: 13
CDR3 protein: CASSQVTQETQYF
CDR3 DNA: TGCGCCAGCAGCCAAGTGACCCAAGAGACCCAGTACTTC

D gene: TRBD2
J gene: TRBJ2-3
clone size: few
V gene: TRBV14
CDR3 length: 15
CDR3 protein: CASSQELARTDTQYF
CDR3 DNA: TGTGCCAGCAGCCAAGAACTAGCGAGGACAGATACGCAGTATTTT

D gene: NA
J gene: TRBJ2-3
clone size: few
V gene: TRBV5-1
CDR3 length: 13
CDR3 protein: CASSLAEGDTQYF
CDR3 DNA: TGCGCCAGCAGCTTGGCCGAGGGAGATACGCAGTATTTT

D gene: NA
J gene: TRBJ2-1
clone size: few
V gene: TRBV20-1
CDR3 length: 12
CDR3 protein: CSAPDRTNEQFF
CDR3 DNA: TGCAGTGCCCCCGACAGGACCAATGAGCAGTTCTTC

D gene: NA
J gene: TRBJ2-5
clone size: few
V gene: TRBV20-1
CDR3 length: 14
CDR3 protein: CSARAPWGQETQYF
CDR3 DNA: TGCAGTGCTAGGGCCCCGTGGGGGCAGGAGACCCAGTACTTC

D gene: TRBD1
J gene: TRBJ1-1
clone size: NA
V gene: TRBV18
CDR3 length: 15
CDR3 protein: CASSPDREENTEAFF
CDR3 DNA: TGTGCCAGCTCACCGGACAGGGAGGAGAACACTGAAGCTTTCTTT

D gene: NA
J gene: TRBJ2-2
clone size: few
V gene: TRBV4-2
CDR3 length: 18
CDR3 protein: CASSQDVPRRGATGELFF
CDR3 DNA: TGTGCCAGCAGCCAAGATGTCCCCCGCAGGGGGGCCACCGGGGAGCTGTTTTTT

D gene: NA
J gene: TRBJ1-1
clone size: many
V gene: TRBV7-9
CDR3 length: 11
CDR3 protein: CASSPLTEAFF
CDR3 DNA: TGTGCCAGCAGCCCTCTTACTGAAGCTTTCTTT